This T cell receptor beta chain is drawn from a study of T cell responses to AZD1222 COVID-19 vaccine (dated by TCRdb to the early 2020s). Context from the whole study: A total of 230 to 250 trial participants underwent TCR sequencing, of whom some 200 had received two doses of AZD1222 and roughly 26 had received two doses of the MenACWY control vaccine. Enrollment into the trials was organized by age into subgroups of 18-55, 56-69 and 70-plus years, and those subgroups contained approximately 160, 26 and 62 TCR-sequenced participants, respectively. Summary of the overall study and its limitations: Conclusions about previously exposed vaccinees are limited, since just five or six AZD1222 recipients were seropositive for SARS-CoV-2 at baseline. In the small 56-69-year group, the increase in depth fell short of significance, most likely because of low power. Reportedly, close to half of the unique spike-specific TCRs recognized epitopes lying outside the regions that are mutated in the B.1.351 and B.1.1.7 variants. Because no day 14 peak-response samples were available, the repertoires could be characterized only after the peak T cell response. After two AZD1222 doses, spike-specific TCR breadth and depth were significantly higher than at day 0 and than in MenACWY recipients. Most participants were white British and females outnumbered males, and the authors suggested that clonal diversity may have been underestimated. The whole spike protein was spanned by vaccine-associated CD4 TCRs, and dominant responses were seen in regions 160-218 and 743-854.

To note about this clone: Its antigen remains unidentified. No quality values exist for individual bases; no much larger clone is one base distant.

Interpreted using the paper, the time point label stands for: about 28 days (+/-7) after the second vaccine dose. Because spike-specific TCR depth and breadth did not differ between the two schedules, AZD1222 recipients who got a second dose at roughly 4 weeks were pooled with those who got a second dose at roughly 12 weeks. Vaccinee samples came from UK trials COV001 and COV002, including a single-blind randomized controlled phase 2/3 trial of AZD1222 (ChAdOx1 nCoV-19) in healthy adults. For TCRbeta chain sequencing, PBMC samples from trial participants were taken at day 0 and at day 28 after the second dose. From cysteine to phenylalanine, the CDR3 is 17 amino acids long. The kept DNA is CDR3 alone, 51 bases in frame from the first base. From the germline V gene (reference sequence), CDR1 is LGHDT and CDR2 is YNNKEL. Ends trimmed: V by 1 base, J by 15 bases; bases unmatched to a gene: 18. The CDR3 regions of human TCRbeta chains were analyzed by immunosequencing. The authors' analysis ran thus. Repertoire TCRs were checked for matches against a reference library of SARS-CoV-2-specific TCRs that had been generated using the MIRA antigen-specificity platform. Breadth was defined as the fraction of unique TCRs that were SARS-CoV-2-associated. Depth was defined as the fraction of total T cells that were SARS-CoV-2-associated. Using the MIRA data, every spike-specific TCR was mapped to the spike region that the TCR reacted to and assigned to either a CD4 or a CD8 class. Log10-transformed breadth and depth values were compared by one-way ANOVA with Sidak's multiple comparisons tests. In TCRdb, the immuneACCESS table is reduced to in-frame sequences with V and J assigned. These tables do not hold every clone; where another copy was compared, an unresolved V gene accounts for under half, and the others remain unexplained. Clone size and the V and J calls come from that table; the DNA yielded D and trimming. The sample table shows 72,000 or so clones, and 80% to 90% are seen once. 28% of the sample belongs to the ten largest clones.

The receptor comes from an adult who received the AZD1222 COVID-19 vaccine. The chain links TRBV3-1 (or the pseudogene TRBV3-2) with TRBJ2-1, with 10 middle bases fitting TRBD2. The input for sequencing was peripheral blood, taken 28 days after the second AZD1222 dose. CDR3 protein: CASSQVGPSGSLQDGFF. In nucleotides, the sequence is TGTGCCAGCAGCCAAGTAGGGCCTAGCGGGAGCCTTCAAGACGGGTTCTTC.